This T cell receptor (beta chain) was found in a study of control samples from healthy donors and cancer patients. Germline CDR1 reads MNHEY; CDR2 reads SMNVEV (reference sequence). This CDR3 has 13 amino acids. The V end was cut by 7 bases, the J end by 7 bases, with 11 bases between. Method: immunoSEQ multiplex PCR; TCRdb's copy keeps in-frame clones and lacks some. Seen here are some 51,000 clones, roughly 86% observed once, and the top ten hold about 3.5%. The J gene is TRBJ1-6, the V gene TRBV27, with D possibly matching TRBD1 (6 bases). Sample: blood. The sequence was obtained from a man aged 50-59 years in good health. The CDR3 region has the DNA TGTGCCAGCACCAGGACAGCGAATTCACCCCTCCACTTT. This sequence encodes CASTRTANSPLHF.